This note documents a single TCR beta chain sequence. This CDR3 region has 13 residues. V dropped 0 bases and J dropped 6; count of bases not matched to a gene: 2. Germline values: CDR1 GTSNPN, CDR2 SVGIG (reference sequence). These data are taken from a study of blood T cell repertoires in COVID-19. As for the study in general: The United States, Italy and Spain provided the acute and convalescent COVID-19 samples. Nucleic acid was either cDNA or gDNA, and it came from T cells, B-cell-depleted T cells, or PBMCs.

How the authors handled the data: Amplification of reference gene primers was used by the study to estimate nucleated cell counts. Using immunoSEQ multiplex PCR, the repertoire was profiled, and TCRdb retains in-frame clones only, with some absent. The V and J calls and clone size were taken over from that table, and D and trimming were inferred from the DNA. This sample yields about 160,000 clones, of which 76% are seen a single time; roughly 3.7% belongs to the top ten. The sequence derives from a woman aged 80 or older with acute or convalescent COVID-19. Sequencing was done on a sample of peripheral blood. J is TRBJ1-5 and V is TRBV30; 7 bases fit TRBD1. CDR3 sequence (DNA): TGTGCCTGGAGTGTACAGGGGATTCAGCCCCAGCATTTT. It yields the protein CAWSVQGIQPQHF.